The 14 T cell receptor beta chains below come from one sample, sequenced in a study of blood T cell repertoires in COVID-19. Assay: immunoSEQ multiplex PCR; the TCRdb copy retains only in-frame clones and omits some. The sample shows 430,000 or so clones, around nine tenths of them seen only once. Sequencing was performed on PBMCs or T cells enriched from blood (not recorded which). Receptors were obtained from a woman between 18 and 29 years old who had been exposed to COVID-19.

This chain joins TRBV13 and TRBJ1-4, with no clear D. With 6 bases removed from V and 7 bases from J, the gap between germline ends came to 9 bases. The CDR3 has 12 residues. The germline V gene encodes CDR1 PRHDT and CDR2 FYEKMQ (reference sequence). The CDR3 bases are TGTGCCAGCAGTTTAATTCGTGAAAAACTGTTTTTT. Protein sequence: CASSLIREKLFF.

This chain uses TRBV7-2 with TRBJ1-6; no definite D call. Germline loops: CDR1 SGHTA, CDR2 FQGNSA. V was clipped by 5 bases and J by 11 bases, with 13 bases between them. This CDR3 has 13 amino acids. CDR3 in amino acids: CASSQTPMTPLHF. The CDR3 DNA reads TGTGCCAGCAGCCAGACACCCATGACACCCCTCCACTTT.

The rearrangement links TRBV7-3 to TRBJ1-1, with 8 bases identical to TRBD1. Per the germline V gene, CDR1 is SGHTA and CDR2 is FQGTGA. The CDR3 is 16 amino acids. V lost 0 bases to trimming and J lost 4 bases; unmatched junction nucleotides: 7. CDR3 region: CASSLTPGGRGTEAFF. The CDR3 bases are TGTGCCAGCAGCTTAACCCCAGGGGGCCGGGGCACTGAAGCTTTCTTT.

This chain links TRBV25-1 with TRBJ2-1, with 10 positions matching TRBD1. The germline CDR1 and CDR2 sequences are MGHDK and SYGVNS. The CDR3 runs to 14 residues. Germline trimming cut 6 bases from V and 2 bases from J; bases unmatched to any gene: 1. CDR3 nucleotide sequence: TGTGCCAGCAGAGGACAGGGGGCCTACAATGAGCAGTTCTTC. This gives the protein CASRGQGAYNEQFF.

The CDR3 loop reads CASSQWGGGTEQYF. CDR3 coding DNA: TGTGCCAGCAGCCAATGGGGGGGAGGTACCGAGCAGTACTTC. The chain employs TRBV27 and TRBJ2-7, with 7 nucleotides matching TRBD2. Germline CDR1 is MNHEY and CDR2 is SMNVEV (reference sequence). The CDR3 contains 14 residues. Germline trimming cut 6 bases from V and 6 bases from J; bases unmatched to any gene: 11.

The rearrangement links TRBV9 to TRBJ1-3, with D possibly TRBD1 on 5 matching bases. Trimming took off 3 bases at V and 0 bases at J, with 13 bases between the two ends. Germline V lookup: CDR1 SGDLS, CDR2 YYNGEE. CDR3 length: 16 amino acids. Here the CDR3 reads CASSEREGSSGNTIYF. Here the CDR3 DNA reads TGTGCCAGCAGCGAAAGGGAGGGGTCCTCTGGAAACACCATATATTTT.

V is TRBV19 and J is TRBJ1-1; maybe TRBD1 (6 bases). Germline CDR1 is LNHDA and CDR2 is SQIVND (reference sequence). V was clipped by 6 bases and J by 4 bases, with 24 bases between them. The CDR3 is 17 amino acids. The CDR3, as DNA: TGTGCCAGTAGCCTCCCACTAGGGGGTGGGTTGGGCACTGAAGCTTTCTTT. Protein product: CASSLPLGGGLGTEAFF.

The chain recombines TRBV5-1 with TRBJ2-7; perhaps TRBD1 as D (6 bases). Germline V gives CDR1 SGHRS, CDR2 YFSETQ. This CDR3 contains 13 residues. The V end lost 4 bases, the J end lost 4 bases, and 12 bases lay between the germline ends. CDR3 region: CASSPGTRYEQYF. CDR3 in DNA: TGCGCCAGCAGCCCCGGGACACGTTACGAGCAGTACTTC.

The chain carries TRBV28 and TRBJ1-4, with TRBD1 matching over 8 bases. Germline V gene sequence: CDR1 MDHEN, CDR2 SYDVKM. CDR3 length: 15 residues. After removal of 6 bases from V and 8 bases from J, the junction contained 11 bases not matched to a gene. The CDR3 DNA sequence: TGTGCCAGCAGCCCAGACAGGGGCACGGGCGAAAAACTGTTTTTT. Protein: CASSPDRGTGEKLFF.

This clone has just one count. The chain combines TRBV6-5 with TRBJ1-6; 8 positions match TRBD1. The CDR3 has 14 amino acids. The germline gives CDR1 MNHEY, CDR2 SVGAGI. V shed 4 bases, J shed 8 bases, and the junction held 4 bases outside the gene matches. CDR3 region: CASSFRQGYSPLHF. CDR3 sequence (DNA): TGTGCCAGCAGTTTTCGACAGGGGTATTCACCCCTCCACTTT.

V usage is TRBV3-1 (or the pseudogene TRBV3-2) and J usage is TRBJ2-1; 8 bases map to TRBD2. Germline V gene data show CDR1 as LGHDT and CDR2 as YNNKEL (reference sequence). V gave up 2 bases and J gave up 9 bases; unmatched junction bases: 9. The CDR3 extends over 15 amino acids. CDR3: CASSQLSSGSSEQFF. DNA of the CDR3: TGTGCCAGCAGCCAACTTTCAAGCGGGAGTAGTGAGCAGTTCTTC.

The count of this clone is one. Additional DNA sequences in this sample encode the identical CDR3. This chain joins TRBV18 and TRBJ2-1, with D perhaps matching TRBD2 (5 bases). Germline CDR1 reads KGHSH; CDR2 reads LQKENI. V was shortened by 3 bases and J by 4 bases, with 13 bases between the two germline ends. The CDR3 has 15 residues. The CDR3 coding sequence is TGTGCCAGCTCACCGGTGGCTGGCGGGTACAATGAGCAGTTCTTC. Translating it yields CASSPVAGGYNEQFF.

The gene calls are TRBV28 and TRBJ2-3; D may be TRBD2 (5 bases). This CDR3 region has 14 residues. Trimming left V 3 bases short and J 6 bases short, with 13 bases between. The germline CDR1 and CDR2 sequences are MDHEN and SYDVKM. In DNA form, the CDR3 reads TGTGCCAGCAGTTTCGGCGGACTGTGGGATACGCAGTATTTT. The encoded protein is CASSFGGLWDTQYF.

The gene calls are TRBV20-1 and TRBJ2-7; TRBD1 might be the D (6 bases). The CDR3 covers 15 residues. Germline-derived CDR1 and CDR2 are DFQATT and SNEGSKA (reference sequence). Trimming took 3 bases from V and 1 from J, leaving 16 bases between them. The CDR3 sequence: CSASHPLGQSYEQYF. CDR3 sequence (DNA): TGCAGTGCTAGTCATCCGTTAGGACAGTCCTACGAGCAGTACTTC.